This T cell receptor beta chain was observed in a study of blood T cell repertoires in COVID-19 (dated by TCRdb to the early 2020s). A note on the overall study: Collaborator samples came from the United States, Italy and Spain and covered acute and convalescent phases of COVID-19. Where available, HLA class I and class II types were obtained from metadata supplied by the sample provider rather than from assay-based typing. Subjects who had been exposed to COVID-19, were actively infected with it, or had recovered from it provided the deeply sampled blood TCRbeta repertoires that made up the dataset. A de-identified subject ID, COVID-19 status, age in years and sex were almost always included in the sample metadata. The samples were drawn from two sources: the first 160 participants of the ongoing ImmuneRACE study, and 1,200 or so subjects contributed by 6 global collaborators. The repertoires were released in a freely available public database meant as a resource for research on the immune response to SARS-CoV-2. The material from the prospective study consisted of cDNA or gDNA derived from T cells, B-cell-depleted T cells, or PBMCs. The study at large found these results: The amount of clinical and demographic metadata varied by source and participant and was provided uncurated.

This clone turned up a few times. Its antigen is not yet known. No per-base quality is available; no much larger clone lies one base away. At the junction V is shortened by 4 bases and J by 8 bases, with 20 bases in between. The germline V gene specifies MGHDK as CDR1 and SYGVNS as CDR2. Counted from cysteine to phenylalanine, this CDR3 has 15 amino acids. The only DNA kept is the CDR3, 45 bases in frame from the first base. The collaborating institutions used their own protocols to collect whole blood in K2EDTA tubes. For TCRbeta analysis, collaborators shipped samples as frozen whole blood, isolated PBMCs, or DNA extracted from either of those sample types. The immunoSEQ Assay, a bias-controlled multiplex PCR, was used to amplify TCRbeta CDR3 regions from genomic DNA. The authors' analysis ran thus. The number of nucleated cells in each sample was estimated by amplification of reference gene primers within the assay. To quantify the absolute abundance of each unique TCRbeta CDR3 rearrangement, sequence reads were collapsed and filtered. Productive Simpson clonality was computed per sample as the square root of Simpson's diversity index over productive rearrangements. TCRdb retrieved this table from immuneACCESS and kept in-frame rearrangements only. Not all clones are present; in checked studies, unresolved V genes account for under half, and no reason is known for the remainder. V and J calls and clone size come straight from that table; D and trimming were deduced from the DNA. This sample lists about 68,000 clones; approximately 80% were detected once. Approximately 12% of the sample is held by the ten biggest clonotypes.

Material: peripheral blood. The rearrangement joined TRBV25-1 to TRBJ1-2, with TRBD1 tentatively as D gene (6 bases match). This sequence was found in a human donor in a cohort sampled during active COVID-19. Here the CDR3 is given as CASSAPDRPTRGYTF. The sequenced DNA: TGTGCCAGCAGTGCCCCCGACAGGCCTACGAGGGGCTACACCTTC.